This T cell receptor beta chain was sequenced in a study of OX40 agonist ivuxolimab in advanced cancers. Comment on this clone: The antigen is not known. The same CDR3 arises from other DNA sequences in this sample as well.

Points from the study as a whole: Blood T cells, both CD4+ and CD8+, expanded clonally by week 6 at 0.1 to 3.0 mg/kg.

V was clipped by 3 bases and J by 1 base, with 6 bases between them. The CDR3 totals 13 residues. Germline values: CDR1 KGHSH, CDR2 LQKENI. Using immunoSEQ multiplex PCR, the repertoire was profiled, and TCRdb retains in-frame clones only, with some absent. The sample includes tens of thousands of clones, about 91% of them seen just once. A history of autoimmune disease or systemic immunosuppression excluded patients. The input for sequencing was CD4+ or CD8+ T cells sorted from blood, taken in a trial of the OX40 agonist ivuxolimab. V gene TRBV18 combines with J gene TRBJ1-1, with D possibly matching TRBD1 (5 bases). This receptor was taken from an adult with an advanced solid tumor such as melanoma, head and neck, liver or kidney cancer. CDR3 loop: CASSPTANTEAFF. For the CDR3, the DNA is TGTGCCAGCTCACCGACAGCGAACACTGAAGCTTTCTTT.